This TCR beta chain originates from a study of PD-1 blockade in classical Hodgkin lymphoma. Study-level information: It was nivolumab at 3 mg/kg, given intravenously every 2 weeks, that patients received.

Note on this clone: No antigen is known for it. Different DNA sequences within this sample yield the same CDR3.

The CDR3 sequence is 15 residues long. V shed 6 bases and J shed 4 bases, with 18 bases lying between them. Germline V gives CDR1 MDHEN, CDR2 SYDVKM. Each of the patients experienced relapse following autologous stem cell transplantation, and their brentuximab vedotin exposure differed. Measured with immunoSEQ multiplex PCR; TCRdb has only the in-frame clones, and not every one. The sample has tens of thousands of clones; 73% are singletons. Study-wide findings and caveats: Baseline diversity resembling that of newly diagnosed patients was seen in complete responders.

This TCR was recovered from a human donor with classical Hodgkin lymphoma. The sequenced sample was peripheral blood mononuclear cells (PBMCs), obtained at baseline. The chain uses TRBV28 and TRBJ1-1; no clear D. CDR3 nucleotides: TGTGCCAGCAGCAGATCGGGGTTCCCCAGCACTGAAGCTTTCTTT. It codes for CASSRSGFPSTEAFF.